The next 27 T cell receptor beta chains were all read from a single sample in a study of early T cells in non-severe SARS-CoV-2 infection. One entry per CDR3 protein results from TCRdb running MiXCR on the 5' RACE reads. The repertoire consists of some 89,000 distinct CDR3 sequences, with 8% to 13% occurring once and the leading ten covering 4.7%. The sample consisted of whole blood, taken at baseline. These receptors were collected from an adult who was a healthcare worker with PCR-confirmed SARS-CoV-2 infection or an uninfected control (not recorded which).

This clonotype was found a few times. J is TRBJ1-5 and V is TRBV20-1; 8 bases are shared with TRBD1. Germline V CDR1 and CDR2: DFQATT, SNEGSKA (reference sequence). Trimming took 0 bases from V and 2 from J; bases not matched to a gene: 9. CDR3 size: 17 residues. In DNA, the CDR3 is TGCAGTGCTAGAGATCTCAGGGGGCCTTTGGGCAATCAGCCCCAGCATTTT. Translated, it gives CSARDLRGPLGNQPQHF.

In this sample, this clonotype turned up many times. This chain joins TRBV10-3 and TRBJ2-3; D perhaps matches TRBD1 (5 bases). In germline, CDR1 is ENHRY, CDR2 SYGVKD. The CDR3 sequence is 13 residues long. Trimming took off 8 bases at V and 2 bases at J, with 11 bases between the two ends. The CDR3 spells CAIQGADTDTQYF. CDR3 DNA: TGTGCCATCCAGGGTGCGGACACAGATACGCAGTATTTT.

The rearrangement joins TRBV5-1 to TRBJ1-1; 9 bases are shared with TRBD1. The V gene end was trimmed by 3 bases and the J gene end by 3 bases; junction bases not matched to a gene: 3. The CDR3 totals 14 residues. Germline CDR1 is SGHRS and CDR2 is YFSETQ. Here the CDR3 reads CASSSGQGYTEAFF. The CDR3 DNA is TGCGCCAGCAGCTCGGGACAGGGATACACTGAAGCTTTCTTT.

This clonotype has ten or more counts. This sequence joins TRBV11-2 and TRBJ2-4; 12 positions agree with TRBD1. The CDR3 has 20 residues. The junction had 13 bases not matched to a gene; V was cut back by 4 bases and J by 0 bases. The germline V gene encodes CDR1 SGHAT and CDR2 FQNNGV. The CDR3 DNA follows: TGTGCCAGCAGCTCCATAAGGGGACAGGGGGCGAAGCTAGCCAAAAACATTCAGTACTTC. Translating gives CASSSIRGQGAKLAKNIQYF. Drawing the rest from reference TRBV11-2 and TRBJ2-4, the complete variable domain is EAGVAQSPRYKIIEKRQSVAFWCNPISGHATLYWYQQILGQGPKLLIQFQNNGVVDDSQLPKDRFSAERLKGVDSTLKIQPAKLEDSAVYLCASSSIRGQGAKLAKNIQYFGAGTRLSVL.

This clonotype appeared a few times. The chain couples TRBV3-1 to TRBJ2-7, with no clear D. In germline, CDR1 is LGHDT, CDR2 YNNKEL (reference sequence). V gave up 0 bases and J gave up 2 bases, with 11 bases separating them. This CDR3 is 15 amino acids long. CDR3 sequence: CASSQEVGSAYEQYF. CDR3 nucleotide sequence: TGTGCCAGCAGCCAAGAAGTCGGGTCAGCCTACGAGCAGTACTTC.

The chain couples TRBV7-9 to TRBJ2-5; 16 bases line up with TRBD2. Germline CDR1 SEHNR, CDR2 FQNEAQ (reference sequence). The CDR3 is 19 residues long. V lost 5 bases, J lost 2 bases, and 11 bases stayed unmatched. CDR3 region: CASSPPGTSGRATQETQYF. DNA of the CDR3: TGTGCCAGCAGCCCCCCCGGGACTAGCGGGAGGGCCACACAAGAGACCCAGTACTTC.

The rearrangement links TRBV4-2 to TRBJ2-1, with 10 nucleotides matching TRBD2. Germline V gene sequence: CDR1 LGHNA, CDR2 YNFKEQ. The CDR3 is 15 residues long. Germline trimming cut 5 bases from V and 7 bases from J; bases unmatched to any gene: 8. This CDR3 is CASSLLGSGRNEQFF. CDR3 DNA: TGTGCCAGCAGCTTACTCGGTAGCGGGAGGAATGAGCAGTTCTTC.

This chain joins TRBV19 and TRBJ1-1; no reliable D call. Germline values: CDR1 LNHDA, CDR2 SQIVND (reference sequence). V was shortened by 5 bases and J by 1 base, with 5 bases between the two germline ends. The CDR3 loop spans 12 amino acids. CDR3 sequence reads: CASSWQNTEAFF. The CDR3 DNA reads TGTGCCAGTAGTTGGCAGAACACTGAAGCTTTCTTT.

The rearrangement joins TRBV2 to TRBJ2-7; D gene unclear. This CDR3 comprises 12 residues. The V end was cut by 6 bases, the J end by 2 bases, with 8 bases between. Per the germline V gene, CDR1 is SNHLY and CDR2 is FYNNEI. The CDR3 sequence is CASRKTPYEQYF. DNA of the CDR3: TGTGCCAGCAGAAAGACCCCCTACGAGCAGTACTTC.

This clonotype was observed many times. This chain joins TRBV27 and TRBJ2-2; D possibly corresponds to TRBD2 (6 bases). CDR1 MNHEY and CDR2 SMNVEV come from the germline V gene (reference sequence). The CDR3 consists of 16 residues. Trimming shortened V by 7 bases and J by 4 bases, and 19 bases separated the two germline ends. The CDR3 loop is CASTSGGLRGTGELFF. CDR3 DNA: TGTGCCAGCACCTCCGGGGGTCTCCGGGGCACCGGGGAGCTGTTTTTT.

V is TRBV18 and J is TRBJ2-2; TRBD1 is a possible D gene (6 bases). The CDR3 totals 16 residues. The germline V gene has CDR1 KGHSH and CDR2 LQKENI. V was clipped by 1 base and J by 3 bases, with 12 bases between them. CDR3 nucleotide sequence: TGTGCCAGCTCACCACGAGGGGGTGTGGACACCGGGGAGCTGTTTTTT. Translated, it gives CASSPRGGVDTGELFF. Complete variable domain (other parts from reference TRBV18 and TRBJ2-2): NAGVMQNPRHLVRRRGQEARLRCSPMKGHSHVYWYRQLPEEGLKFMVYLQKENIIDESGMPKERFSAEFPKEGPSILRIQQVVRGDSAAYFCASSPRGGVDTGELFFGEGSRLTVL.

This clonotype appeared a few times. This chain joins TRBV4-3 and TRBJ2-2; D is possibly TRBD1 or TRBD2 (5 bases each). This CDR3 has 16 amino acids. Trimming stripped 5 bases from V and 1 base from J, with 14 bases between. CDR1 LGHNA and CDR2 YSLEER come from the germline V gene. The CDR3 DNA is TGCGCCAGCAGCAAAATTGGGGGATTGAACACCGGGGAGCTGTTTTTT. Its translation is CASSKIGGLNTGELFF.

This clonotype was detected only a few times. The rearrangement joins TRBV12-3 or TRBV12-4 to TRBJ2-1; D is unclear. The length of the CDR3 is 11 residues. Between the trimmed V and J ends, which lost 3 bases and 9 bases, there was a span of 6 bases. CDR3 loop: CASSFFGEQFF. In DNA form, the CDR3 reads TGTGCCAGCAGTTTTTTCGGTGAGCAGTTCTTC.

At least ten counts were recorded for this clonotype. The gene calls are TRBV7-2 and TRBJ2-3; D gene unclear. V lost 4 bases to trimming and J lost 8 bases, with 16 bases between them. This CDR3 contains 14 residues. Germline values: CDR1 SGHTA, CDR2 FQGNSA. Here the CDR3 reads CASSSPDVGGTQYF. Written as DNA, the CDR3 is TGTGCCAGCAGCTCCCCGGACGTGGGCGGTACGCAGTATTTT.

The chain combines TRBV6-5 with TRBJ2-2, with D possibly matching TRBD1 (6 bases). V lost 0 bases and J 3 bases, leaving 8 bases between the germline ends. Germline V gene sequence: CDR1 MNHEY, CDR2 SVGAGI. The CDR3 is 15 residues long. The CDR3, as DNA: TGTGCCAGCAGTTACTCGGACAGATACACCGGGGAGCTGTTTTTT. Its protein is CASSYSDRYTGELFF.

This clonotype was observed a few times. The CDR3 protein is CASSGAAEAFF. The DNA of the CDR3 is TGTGCCAGCAGCGGGGCCGCTGAAGCTTTCTTT. V gene TRBV27 combines with J gene TRBJ1-1; TRBD1 might be the D (5 bases). This CDR3 comprises 11 residues. Trimming shortened V by 6 bases and J by 6 bases, and 8 bases separated the two germline ends. Germline V lookup: CDR1 MNHEY, CDR2 SMNVEV (reference sequence).

The chain has TRBV7-2 and TRBJ1-2; TRBD1 might be the D (5 bases). V lost 5 bases, J lost 0 bases, and 10 bases lay in between. The CDR3 is made up of 14 amino acids. Germline-derived CDR1 and CDR2 are SGHTA and FQGNSA. For the CDR3, the DNA is TGTGCCAGCAGCCGGGACGGACCTAACTATGGCTACACCTTC. Its protein is CASSRDGPNYGYTF. Combining the CDR3 with reference TRBV7-2 and TRBJ1-2 gives the whole variable domain GAGVSQSPSNKVTEKGKDVELRCDPISGHTALYWYRQSLGQGLEFLIYFQGNSAPDKSGLPSDRFSAERTGGSVSTLTIQRTQQEDSAVYLCASSRDGPNYGYTFGSGTRLTVV.

This clonotype was counted only a few times. The chain employs TRBV20-1 and TRBJ1-2, with D possibly TRBD1 on 6 matching bases. Per the germline V gene, CDR1 is DFQATT and CDR2 is SNEGSKA (reference sequence). Trimming pared 3 bases from V and 4 bases from J, leaving 15 bases between. CDR3 length equals 14 residues. Written as DNA, the CDR3 is TGCAGTGCTAGTGGTTCAGGGGTAATCTATGGCTACACCTTC. Translated, it gives CSASGSGVIYGYTF.

J is TRBJ2-2 and V is TRBV5-1; TRBD2 matches at 11 bases. The CDR3 sequence is 15 residues long. The trim removed 7 bases at V and 3 bases at J, leaving 5 bases unmatched. The germline CDR1 and CDR2 sequences are SGHRS and YFSETQ. Here the CDR3 DNA reads TGCGCCAGCCTAGCGGGGGGACCATACACCGGGGAGCTGTTTTTT. It encodes CASLAGGPYTGELFF.

This clonotype was found many times. The chain recombines TRBV20-1 with TRBJ1-5; 10 bases are shared with TRBD1. The CDR3 has 14 residues. The germline V gene encodes CDR1 DFQATT and CDR2 SNEGSKA (reference sequence). Germline trimming cut 6 bases from V and 5 bases from J; bases unmatched to any gene: 7. The CDR3 sequence is CSALTGGADQPQHF. CDR3 sequence (DNA): TGCAGTGCCCTGACAGGGGGCGCGGATCAGCCCCAGCATTTT.

The chain uses TRBV3-1 and TRBJ2-7; D is ambiguous. The germline gives CDR1 LGHDT, CDR2 YNNKEL (reference sequence). The V end lost 1 base, the J end lost 0 bases, and 7 bases lay between the germline ends. The CDR3 runs 14 residues. CDR3 DNA sequence: TGTGCCAGCAGCCAAGTCCCATACTCCTACGAGCAGTACTTC. Translated: CASSQVPYSYEQYF.

This clonotype turned up a few times. The V call is TRBV20-1, the J call TRBJ2-7, with D possibly being TRBD2 (5 bases). The CDR3 sequence is 14 residues long. Germline V gene data show CDR1 as DFQATT and CDR2 as SNEGSKA (reference sequence). V lost 0 bases, J lost 5 bases, and 14 bases lay in between. CDR3 region: CSARDHEGFDEQYF. The CDR3 nucleotides are TGCAGTGCTAGAGATCACGAGGGTTTCGACGAGCAGTACTTC.

The chain has TRBV14 and TRBJ1-1, with TRBD1 matching over 10 bases. Germline loops: CDR1 SGHDN, CDR2 FVKESK. J was trimmed by 1 base and V by 7 bases; bases with no gene match: 9. The CDR3 loop spans 16 amino acids. The CDR3 region is CASKSGTGERNTEAFF. Written as DNA, the CDR3 is TGTGCCAGCAAATCCGGGACAGGGGAGCGGAACACTGAAGCTTTCTTT.

This clonotype was detected ten times or more. The chain uses TRBV29-1 and TRBJ1-2, with D hard to call. Germline V CDR1 and CDR2: SQVTM, ANQGSEA. The CDR3 totals 11 residues. Trimming took 3 bases from V and 4 from J, leaving 6 bases between them. CDR3 DNA sequence: TGCAGCGTTGAGAAAGGCTATGGCTACACCTTC. Its protein product is CSVEKGYGYTF.

The chain carries TRBV5-6 and TRBJ2-7, with D perhaps TRBD2 (5 bases). V shed 3 bases and J shed 2 bases, with 9 bases lying between them. The germline CDR1 and CDR2 sequences are SGHDT and YYEEEE. The CDR3 sequence is 13 residues long. The CDR3 region has the DNA TGTGCCAGCAGCTCCGGGGTAACCTACGAGCAGTACTTC. This sequence encodes CASSSGVTYEQYF.

The chain is built from TRBV2 and TRBJ2-1; the D is unclear. V lost 2 bases, J lost 10 bases, and 12 bases lay in between. The CDR3 spans 13 residues. Germline CDR1 and CDR2: SNHLY and FYNNEI. CDR3 DNA sequence: TGTGCCAGCAGTGAAAGGGCTCCGGAGGAGCAGTTCTTC. It is translated as CASSERAPEEQFF.

Here the CDR3 reads CAKSDSGGQEDEQYF. For the CDR3, the DNA is TGTGCCAAATCTGATAGCGGGGGACAGGAAGACGAGCAGTACTTC. The rearrangement joins TRBV24-1 to TRBJ2-7, with a weak D call TRBD2 (9 bases). CDR3 length equals 15 residues. From germline, CDR1 is KGHDR and CDR2 SFDVKD. V dropped 11 bases and J dropped 5 bases, with 24 bases sitting between them.